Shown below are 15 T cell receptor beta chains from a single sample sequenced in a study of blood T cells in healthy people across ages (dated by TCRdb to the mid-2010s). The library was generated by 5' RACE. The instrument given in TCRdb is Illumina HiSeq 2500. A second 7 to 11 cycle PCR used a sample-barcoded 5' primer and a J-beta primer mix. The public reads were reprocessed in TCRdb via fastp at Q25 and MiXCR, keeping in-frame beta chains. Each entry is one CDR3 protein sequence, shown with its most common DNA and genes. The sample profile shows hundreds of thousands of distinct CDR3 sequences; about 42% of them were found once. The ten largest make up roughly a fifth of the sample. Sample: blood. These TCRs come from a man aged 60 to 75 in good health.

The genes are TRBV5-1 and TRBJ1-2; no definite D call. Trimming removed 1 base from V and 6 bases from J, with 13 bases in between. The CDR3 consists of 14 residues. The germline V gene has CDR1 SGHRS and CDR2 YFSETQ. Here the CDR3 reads CASSLNRGENGYTF. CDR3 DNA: TGCGCCAGCAGCTTGAACCGCGGGGAGAATGGCTACACCTTC.

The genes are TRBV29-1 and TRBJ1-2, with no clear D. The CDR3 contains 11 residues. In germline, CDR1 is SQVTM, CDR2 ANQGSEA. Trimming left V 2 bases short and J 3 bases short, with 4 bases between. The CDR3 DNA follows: TGCAGCGTTGAAAGGGACTATGGCTACACCTTC. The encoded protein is CSVERDYGYTF.

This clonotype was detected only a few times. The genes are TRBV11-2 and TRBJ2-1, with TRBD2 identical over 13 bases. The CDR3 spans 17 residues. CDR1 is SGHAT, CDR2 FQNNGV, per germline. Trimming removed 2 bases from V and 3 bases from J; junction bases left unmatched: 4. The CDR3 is CASSLKLAGGIYNEQFF. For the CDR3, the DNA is TGTGCCAGCAGCTTAAAACTAGCGGGGGGGATCTACAATGAGCAGTTCTTC.

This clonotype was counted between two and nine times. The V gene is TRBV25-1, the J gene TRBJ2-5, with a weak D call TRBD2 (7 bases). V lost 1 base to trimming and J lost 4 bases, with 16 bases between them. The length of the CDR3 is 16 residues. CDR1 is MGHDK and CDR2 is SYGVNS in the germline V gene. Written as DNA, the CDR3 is TGTGCCAGCAGTGAATCCGTCGGGCGGGGGCGAGAGACCCAGTACTTC. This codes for CASSESVGRGRETQYF.

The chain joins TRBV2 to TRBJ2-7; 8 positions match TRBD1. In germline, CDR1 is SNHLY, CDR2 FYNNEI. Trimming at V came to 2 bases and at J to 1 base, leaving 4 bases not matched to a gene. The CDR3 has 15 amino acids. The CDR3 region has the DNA TGTGCCAGCAGTGAAAGGACAGGGAAATCCTACGAGCAGTACTTC. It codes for CASSERTGKSYEQYF.

The CDR3 sequence is CASSTRGDSYNEQFF. The DNA for the CDR3 is TGTGCCAGTAGTACCCGCGGGGACTCCTACAATGAGCAGTTCTTC. The chain is built from TRBV19 and TRBJ2-1, with D perhaps matching TRBD2 (6 bases). Trimming took 4 bases from V and 0 from J, leaving 10 bases between them. Germline assignment: CDR1 LNHDA and CDR2 SQIVND (reference sequence). The length of the CDR3 is 15 residues.

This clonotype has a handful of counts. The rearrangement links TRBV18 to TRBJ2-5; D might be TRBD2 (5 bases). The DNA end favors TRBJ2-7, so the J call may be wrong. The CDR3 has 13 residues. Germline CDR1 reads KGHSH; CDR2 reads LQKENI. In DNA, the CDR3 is TGTGCCAGCTCACCACCGGCGGGTGGCGAGCAGTACTTC. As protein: CASSPPAGGEQYF.

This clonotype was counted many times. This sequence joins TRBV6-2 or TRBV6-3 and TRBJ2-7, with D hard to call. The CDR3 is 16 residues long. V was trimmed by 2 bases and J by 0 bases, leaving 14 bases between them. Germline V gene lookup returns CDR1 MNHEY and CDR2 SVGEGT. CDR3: CASSYGGTLGSYEQYF. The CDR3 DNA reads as TGTGCCAGCAGTTACGGCGGCACTCTGGGCTCCTACGAGCAGTACTTC.

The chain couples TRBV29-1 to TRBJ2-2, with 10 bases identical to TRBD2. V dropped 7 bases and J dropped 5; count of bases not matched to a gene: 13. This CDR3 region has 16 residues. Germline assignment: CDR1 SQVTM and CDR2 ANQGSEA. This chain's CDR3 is CSAHISSGSWTGELFF. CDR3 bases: TGCAGCGCTCATATCTCTAGCGGGAGTTGGACCGGGGAGCTGTTTTTT.

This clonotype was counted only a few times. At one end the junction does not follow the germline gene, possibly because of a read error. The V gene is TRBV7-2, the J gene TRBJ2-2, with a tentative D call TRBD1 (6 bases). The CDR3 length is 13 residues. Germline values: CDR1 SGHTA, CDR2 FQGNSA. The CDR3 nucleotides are TGCGCCAGCAGCTTGGCAGGGGCCGGGGAGCTGTTTTTT. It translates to CASSLAGAGELFF.

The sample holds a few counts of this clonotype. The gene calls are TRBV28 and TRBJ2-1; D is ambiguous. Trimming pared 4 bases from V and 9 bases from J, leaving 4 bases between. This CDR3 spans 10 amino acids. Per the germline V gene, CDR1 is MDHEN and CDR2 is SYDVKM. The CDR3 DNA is TGTGCCAGCAGTTATAGTGAGCAGTTCTTC. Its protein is CASSYSEQFF. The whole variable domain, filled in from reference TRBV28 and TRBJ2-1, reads DVKVTQSSRYLVKRTGEKVFLECVQDMDHENMFWYRQDPGLGLRLIYFSYDVKMKEKGDIPEGYSVSREKKERFSLILESASTNQTSMYLCASSYSEQFFGPGTRLTVL.

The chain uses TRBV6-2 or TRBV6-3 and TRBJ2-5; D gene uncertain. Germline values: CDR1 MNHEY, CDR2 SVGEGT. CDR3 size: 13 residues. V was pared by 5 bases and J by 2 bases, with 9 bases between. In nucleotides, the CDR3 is TGTGCCAGCAGTAAACTACTACAAGAGACCCAGTACTTC. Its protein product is CASSKLLQETQYF.

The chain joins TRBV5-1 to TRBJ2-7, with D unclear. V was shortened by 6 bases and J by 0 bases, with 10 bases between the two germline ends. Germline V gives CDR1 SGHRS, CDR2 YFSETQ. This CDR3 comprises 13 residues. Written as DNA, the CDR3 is TGCGCCAGCACGCCCGGCAACTCCTACGAGCAGTACTTC. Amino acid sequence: CASTPGNSYEQYF.

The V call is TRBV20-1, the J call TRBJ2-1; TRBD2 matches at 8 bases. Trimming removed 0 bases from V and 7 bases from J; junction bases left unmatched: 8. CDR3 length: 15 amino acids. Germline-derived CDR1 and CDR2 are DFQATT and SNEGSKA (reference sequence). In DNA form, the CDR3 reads TGCAGTGCTAGAGACCTGCGGGGGGCTGGGAATGAGCAGTTCTTC. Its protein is CSARDLRGAGNEQFF.

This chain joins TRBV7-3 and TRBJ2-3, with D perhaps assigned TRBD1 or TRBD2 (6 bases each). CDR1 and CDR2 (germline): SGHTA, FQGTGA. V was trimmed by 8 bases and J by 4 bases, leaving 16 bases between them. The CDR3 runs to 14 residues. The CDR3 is CASAKRGASDTQYF. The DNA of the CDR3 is TGTGCCAGCGCCAAGAGGGGGGCGTCAGATACGCAGTATTTT.